These 15 T cell receptor beta chains were sequenced from one sample in a study of OX40 agonist ivuxolimab in advanced cancers. Generated by immunoSEQ multiplex PCR, the TCRdb table keeps only in-frame clones and is missing some. The data hold some 68,000 clones, with around 89% observed a single time. Specimen: CD4+ or CD8+ T cells sorted from blood, collected in a trial of the OX40 agonist ivuxolimab. These receptors originate from an adult with an advanced solid tumor such as melanoma, head and neck, liver or kidney cancer.

The chain uses TRBV11-3 and TRBJ2-7; 7 bases match TRBD2. The CDR3 sequence is 12 residues long. The V segment lost 4 bases and the J segment 6 bases; nucleotides outside the gene matches: 3. CDR1 and CDR2 (germline): SGHNT, YENEEA. The CDR3 here is CASSSTGGEQYF. The CDR3 DNA follows: TGTGCCAGCAGCTCTACGGGGGGCGAGCAGTACTTC. Together with reference TRBV11-3 and TRBJ2-7, the CDR3 gives the full variable domain: EAGVVQSPRYKIIEKKQPVAFWCNPISGHNTLYWYLQNLGQGPELLIRYENEEAVDDSQLPKDRFSAERLKGVDSTLKIQPAELGDSAVYLCASSSTGGEQYFGPGTRLTVT.

The chain combines TRBV4-1 with TRBJ2-3; D gene uncertain. This CDR3 comprises 13 residues. CDR1 is MGHRA and CDR2 is YSYEKL in the germline V gene. V was cut by 1 base and J by 13 bases, with 15 bases left in between. Here the CDR3 reads CASSQGPHVKEYF. The CDR3 bases are TGCGCCAGCAGCCAAGGACCACATGTAAAGGAGTATTTT.

This rearrangement joins TRBV4-1 to TRBJ1-1; D is possibly TRBD1 (6 bases). The V gene's germline CDR1 is MGHRA and CDR2 YSYEKL. The CDR3 covers 14 residues. The germline V and J ends were trimmed by 4 bases and 9 bases, with 18 bases remaining between them. The CDR3 spells CASSRHGGREKAFF. CDR3 in DNA: TGCGCCAGCAGCCGACACGGGGGCAGGGAAAAAGCTTTCTTT.

In this sample, this clone turned up a few times. The rearrangement links TRBV5-1 to TRBJ2-7; 10 bases are shared with TRBD1. After removal of 4 bases from V and 5 bases from J, the junction contained 9 bases not matched to a gene. Germline CDR1 is SGHRS and CDR2 is YFSETQ. This CDR3 is 15 amino acids long. This CDR3 is CASSPGQGITNEQYF. In DNA, the CDR3 is TGCGCCAGCAGCCCGGGACAGGGGATAACTAACGAGCAGTACTTC.

The chain links TRBV4-2 to TRBJ2-5; D is unclear. The ends were cut back, 0 bases at V and 0 bases at J, with 8 bases in the middle. CDR1 and CDR2 (germline): LGHNA, YNFKEQ. The CDR3 loop spans 15 amino acids. CDR3 in amino acids: CASSQELLNQETQYF. CDR3 coding DNA: TGTGCCAGCAGCCAAGAGCTACTAAACCAAGAGACCCAGTACTTC.

This rearrangement joins TRBV5-6 to TRBJ2-3; 8 nucleotides align to TRBD2. With 3 bases clipped from V and 4 bases from J, the junction kept 4 bases outside the gene matches. This CDR3 comprises 14 residues. The germline V gene encodes CDR1 SGHDT and CDR2 YYEEEE. The CDR3 spells CASSSGGSPDTQYF. In DNA, the CDR3 is TGTGCCAGCAGCTCGGGGGGGAGTCCAGATACGCAGTATTTT.

This rearrangement joins TRBV15 to TRBJ2-2; D ambiguous. Trimming cost V 0 bases and J 6 bases, with 5 bases left between them. Germline V gene lookup returns CDR1 LNHNV and CDR2 YYDKDF (reference sequence). This CDR3 region has 13 residues. The chain's CDR3 is CATSRELAGELFF. CDR3 nucleotide sequence: TGTGCCACCAGCAGAGAATTAGCCGGGGAGCTGTTTTTT.

The chain uses TRBV19 and TRBJ2-1; D uncertain. Trimming took off 3 bases at V and 6 bases at J, with 12 bases between the two ends. The CDR3 runs to 14 residues. Per the germline V gene, CDR1 is LNHDA and CDR2 is SQIVND (reference sequence). CDR3 bases: TGTGCCAGTAGTATTCTCTCTACCACCAATGAGCAGTTCTTC. It translates to CASSILSTTNEQFF.

This chain joins TRBV4-1 and TRBJ2-1; D is perhaps TRBD2 (7 bases). Looked up from germline, CDR1 is MGHRA and CDR2 is YSYEKL. The CDR3 spans 17 residues. V lost 4 bases and J 8 bases, leaving 24 bases between the germline ends. The CDR3 spells CASSPRGGAGERDEQFF. CDR3 bases: TGCGCCAGCAGCCCCAGGGGAGGGGCGGGAGAGCGGGATGAGCAGTTCTTC.

The genes are TRBV19 and TRBJ1-5, with D possibly being TRBD1 (6 bases). The CDR3 contains 15 residues. CDR1 is LNHDA, CDR2 SQIVND, per germline (reference sequence). V dropped 7 bases and J dropped 5 bases, with 18 bases sitting between them. CDR3 nucleotides: TGTGCCAGTACCCTCGGGGAAGGGGGGGATCAGCCCCAGCATTTT. This codes for CASTLGEGGDQPQHF.

The chain uses TRBV10-3 and TRBJ2-7; 7 bases are a match to TRBD2. V trimming: 2 bases; J trimming: 4 bases; junction bases outside the gene matches: 8. There are 15 residues in the CDR3. CDR1 is ENHRY, CDR2 SYGVKD, per germline. The CDR3 DNA follows: TGTGCCATCAGTGAGAACCAGGGAGGGAGGTACGAGCAGTACTTC. It is translated as CAISENQGGRYEQYF.

This clone came up a few times. The V gene is TRBV10-3, the J gene TRBJ1-1; D perhaps matches TRBD1 (5 bases). CDR1 is ENHRY and CDR2 is SYGVKD in the germline V gene. The CDR3 spans 12 residues. The V and J ends lost 4 bases and 7 bases respectively, with 10 bases between them. The CDR3 nucleotides are TGTGCCATCAGTGCACAGGAGGGTGAAGCTTTCTTT. Translation gives CAISAQEGEAFF.

The V and J genes are TRBV6-4 and TRBJ2-1; tentative D call: TRBD2 (6 bases). Germline V lookup: CDR1 MRHNA, CDR2 SNTAGT. Trimming cost V 0 bases and J 7 bases, with 13 bases left between them. The CDR3 has 15 amino acids. CDR3 in DNA: TGTGCCAGCAGTGACTCCGGGACTGCCAATAATGAGCAGTTCTTC. Translated, it gives CASSDSGTANNEQFF.

The genes are TRBV6-5 and TRBJ1-5; no definite D call. From germline, CDR1 is MNHEY and CDR2 SVGAGI. This CDR3 comprises 13 residues. The V end lost 4 bases, the J end lost 1 base, and 5 bases lay between the germline ends. The CDR3 sequence: CASSLGSNQPQHF. The CDR3 DNA is TGTGCCAGCAGTTTGGGGAGCAATCAGCCCCAGCATTTT.

In this sample, this clone turned up once. The chain links TRBV7-9 to TRBJ1-4; no clear D. Trimming took off 1 base at V and 7 bases at J, with 7 bases between the two ends. Germline CDR1 SEHNR, CDR2 FQNEAQ (reference sequence). The CDR3 has 13 amino acids. This CDR3 reads CASSLGLSEKLFF. In DNA, the CDR3 is TGTGCCAGCAGCTTAGGGTTATCTGAAAAACTGTTTTTT.